The 8 T cell receptor beta chains below were found in one sample sequenced in a study of cytomegalovirus exposure and HLA in healthy donors. 13 Jbeta primers and 60 Vbeta primers were used for the PCR. Assay: immunoSEQ multiplex PCR; the TCRdb copy retains only in-frame clones and omits some. The table shows about 120,000 clones, with 80% occurring only once. The sample comprised PBMCs. The origin of the receptors is a man aged 30 to 45 in good health and CMV-seropositive.

The chain combines TRBV30 with TRBJ1-2; 7 bases are shared with TRBD1. From germline, CDR1 is GTSNPN and CDR2 SVGIG (reference sequence). J gave up 1 base and V 7 bases, and 9 bases lay outside the gene matches. This CDR3 is 14 amino acids long. The CDR3 loop reads CAYGNRGINYGYTF. Here the CDR3 DNA reads TGTGCCTACGGAAACAGGGGAATTAACTATGGCTACACCTTC.

The chain recombines TRBV7-3 with TRBJ1-2, with D possibly TRBD1 on 5 matching bases. CDR1 is SGHTA, CDR2 FQGTGA, per germline. Trimming left V 1 base short and J 6 bases short, with 21 bases between. This CDR3 is built from 17 residues. This CDR3 reads CASSLKGRGAGVNGYTF. Written as DNA, the CDR3 is TGTGCCAGCAGCTTAAAGGGGAGGGGCGCGGGGGTTAATGGCTACACCTTC.

This clone occurred once. This rearrangement joins TRBV30 to TRBJ2-3; TRBD2 agrees at 10 bases. Per germline, CDR1 GTSNPN and CDR2 SVGIG (reference sequence). J was trimmed by 4 bases and V by 0 bases; bases with no gene match: 4. This CDR3 has 15 residues. The CDR3 DNA follows: TGTGCCTGGAGTGTACGAGCGGGGGGGCCAGATACGCAGTATTTT. Residues: CAWSVRAGGPDTQYF.

The table lists this clone with a count of one. DNA for the CDR3: TGCGCCAGCAGCTTATGCCGGGACAGGCCCTTAACCCTCCACTTT. Translating it yields CASSLCRDRPLTLHF. This chain links TRBV5-1 with TRBJ1-6, with TRBD1 matching over 8 bases. Losses at the gene ends were 2 bases for V and 14 bases for J; bases not matched to a gene: 12. The CDR3 runs 15 residues. Germline CDR1 reads SGHRS; CDR2 reads YFSETQ.

The V and J genes are TRBV27 and TRBJ1-1; D gene unclear. This CDR3 contains 14 residues. Per germline, CDR1 MNHEY and CDR2 SMNVEV (reference sequence). V shed 1 base and J shed 2 bases, with 8 bases lying between them. CDR3 protein: CASSLLSVNTEAFF. In nucleotides, the CDR3 is TGTGCCAGCAGTTTATTGTCTGTAAACACTGAAGCTTTCTTT.

The V and J genes are TRBV28 and TRBJ1-2, with D hard to call. Germline-derived CDR1 and CDR2 are MDHEN and SYDVKM. This CDR3 region has 14 residues. V shed 7 bases and J shed 0 bases, with 12 bases lying between them. Written as DNA, the CDR3 is TGTGCCAGCATCGCCAGGATAGCTAACTATGGCTACACCTTC. Its protein product is CASIARIANYGYTF.

The gene calls are TRBV5-1 and TRBJ2-1; 8 bases are a match to TRBD1. Per the germline V gene, CDR1 is SGHRS and CDR2 is YFSETQ. The CDR3 totals 15 residues. V dropped 5 bases and J dropped 5; count of bases not matched to a gene: 9. CDR3 sequence: CASRGEDRGHNEQFF. In DNA, the CDR3 is TGCGCCAGCAGAGGGGAAGACAGGGGACACAATGAGCAGTTCTTC. Using reference TRBV5-1 and TRBJ2-1 for the parts outside the CDR3, the full variable domain is KAGVTQTPRYLIKTRGQQVTLSCSPISGHRSVSWYQQTPGQGLQFLFEYFSETQRNKGNFPGRFSGRQFSNSRSEMNVSTLELGDSALYLCASRGEDRGHNEQFFGPGTRLTVL.

This clone appeared once. The chain couples TRBV9 to TRBJ2-3, with D perhaps matching TRBD2 (6 bases). The V gene lost 0 bases and the J gene lost 6 bases, with 14 bases spanning the gap. Per germline, CDR1 SGDLS and CDR2 YYNGEE. The CDR3 is 15 residues long. The CDR3 DNA reads as TGTGCCAGCAGCGTAGGTGGGGGGTCAGGGGATACGCAGTATTTT. It specifies CASSVGGGSGDTQYF. Full variable domain (missing parts from reference TRBV9 and TRBJ2-3): DSGVTQTPKHLITATGQRVTLRCSPRSGDLSVYWYQQSLDQGLQFLIQYYNGEERAKGNILERFSAQQFPDLHSELNLSSLELGDSALYFCASSVGGGSGDTQYFGPGTRLTVL.